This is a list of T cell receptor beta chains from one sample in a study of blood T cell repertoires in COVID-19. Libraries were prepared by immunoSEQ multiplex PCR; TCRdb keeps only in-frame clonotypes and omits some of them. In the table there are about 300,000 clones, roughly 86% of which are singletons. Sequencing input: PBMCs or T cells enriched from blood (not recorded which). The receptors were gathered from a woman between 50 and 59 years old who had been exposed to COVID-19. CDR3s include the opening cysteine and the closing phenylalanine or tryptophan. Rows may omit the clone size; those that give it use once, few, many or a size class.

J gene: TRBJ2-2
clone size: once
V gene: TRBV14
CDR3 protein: CASIHTNTGELFF

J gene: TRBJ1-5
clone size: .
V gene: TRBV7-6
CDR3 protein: CASSARGGQPQHF

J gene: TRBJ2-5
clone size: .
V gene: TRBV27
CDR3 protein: CASSPGGAAETQYF

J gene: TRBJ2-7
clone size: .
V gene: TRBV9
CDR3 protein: CASSVGPVGGYEQYF

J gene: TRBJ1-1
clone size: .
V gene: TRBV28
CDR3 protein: CASSFWGVGTEAFF

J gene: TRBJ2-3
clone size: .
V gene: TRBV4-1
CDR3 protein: CASSQGPATTLAGDLTDTQYF

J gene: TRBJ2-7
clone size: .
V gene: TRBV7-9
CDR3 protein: CASSSGTSGVDYEQYF

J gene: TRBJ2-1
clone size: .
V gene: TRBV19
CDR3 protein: CASRAGTGEFNEQFF

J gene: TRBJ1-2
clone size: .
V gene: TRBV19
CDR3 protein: CASSIQVTNYGYTF

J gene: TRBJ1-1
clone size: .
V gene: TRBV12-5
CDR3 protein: CASGLGHRGAHEDTEAFF

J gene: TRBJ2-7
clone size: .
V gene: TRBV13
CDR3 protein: CASSLASGYEQYF

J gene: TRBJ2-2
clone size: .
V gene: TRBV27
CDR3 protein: CASSLLRGGVTGELFF

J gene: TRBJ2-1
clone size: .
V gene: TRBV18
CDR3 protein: CASSPGGNPEQFF

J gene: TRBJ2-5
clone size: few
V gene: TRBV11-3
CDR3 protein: CASSKPGVQETQYF

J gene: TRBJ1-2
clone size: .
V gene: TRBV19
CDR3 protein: CASSIGTGAIRPYGYTF

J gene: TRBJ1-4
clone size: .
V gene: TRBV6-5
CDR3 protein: CASSYPQGRTNEKLFF

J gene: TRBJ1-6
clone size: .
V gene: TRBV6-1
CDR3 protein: CASSDEPGQVLF

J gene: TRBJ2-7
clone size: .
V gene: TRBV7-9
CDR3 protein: CASSPVSHEQYF

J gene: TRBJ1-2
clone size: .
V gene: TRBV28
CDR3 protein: CASSPLRQSGYTF

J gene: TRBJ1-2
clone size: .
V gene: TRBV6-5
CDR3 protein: CASTRTGTNYGYTF

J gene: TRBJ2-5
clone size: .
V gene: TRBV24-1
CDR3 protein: CATSDPTSLETQYF

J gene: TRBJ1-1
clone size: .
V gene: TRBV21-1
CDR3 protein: CASSSPPRERNTEAFF

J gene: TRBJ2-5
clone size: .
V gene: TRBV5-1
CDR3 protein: CASSLGGQGKETQYF

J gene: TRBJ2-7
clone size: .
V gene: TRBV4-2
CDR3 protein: CASSQEVAAAYEQYF

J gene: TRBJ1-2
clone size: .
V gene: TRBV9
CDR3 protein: CASSLEWASNYGYTF

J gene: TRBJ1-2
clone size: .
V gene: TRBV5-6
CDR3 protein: CASSYRGGGYGYTF

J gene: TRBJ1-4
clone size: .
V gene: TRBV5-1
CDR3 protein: CASSPEYGVEKLFF

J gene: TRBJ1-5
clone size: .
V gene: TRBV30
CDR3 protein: CALRVRGTGAHQPQHF

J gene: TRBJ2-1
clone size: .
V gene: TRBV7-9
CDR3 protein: CASSQSGTGRYNEQFF

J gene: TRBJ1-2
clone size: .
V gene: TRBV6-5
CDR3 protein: CASSYGGVNYGYTF

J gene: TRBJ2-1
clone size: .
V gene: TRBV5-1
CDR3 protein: CASSLEVGFPFF

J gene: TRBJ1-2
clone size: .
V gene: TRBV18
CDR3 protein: CASSPGVLGGHKNYGYTF

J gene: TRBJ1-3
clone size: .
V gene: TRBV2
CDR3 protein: CASRGQISGNTIYF

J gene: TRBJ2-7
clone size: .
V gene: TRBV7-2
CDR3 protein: CASSLWAGTEEQYF

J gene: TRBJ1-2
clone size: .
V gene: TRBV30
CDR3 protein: CAWTVQGARGYTF

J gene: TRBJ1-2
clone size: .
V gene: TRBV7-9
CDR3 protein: CASSSTTANYGYTF

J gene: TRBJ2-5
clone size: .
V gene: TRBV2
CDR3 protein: CASSVQQGNVETQYF

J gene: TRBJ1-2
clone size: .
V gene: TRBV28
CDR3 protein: CATISSTNYGYTF

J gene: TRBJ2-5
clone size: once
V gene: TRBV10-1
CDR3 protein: CASSKKTARETQYF

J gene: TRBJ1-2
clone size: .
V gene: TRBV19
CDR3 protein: CASSSSPGQGAFGYTF

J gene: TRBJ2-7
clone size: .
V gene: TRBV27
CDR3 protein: CASSLTDRDEQYF

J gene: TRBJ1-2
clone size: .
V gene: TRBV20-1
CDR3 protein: CSASRTGGEGGYTF

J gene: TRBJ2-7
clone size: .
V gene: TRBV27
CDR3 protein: CASSTQERGPYEQYF

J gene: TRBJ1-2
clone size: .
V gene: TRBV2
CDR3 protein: CASSRETLGTLGGYTF